This T cell receptor (beta chain) was captured by sequencing in a study of monozygotic twins with inflammatory bowel disease. Study results and limitations: Healthy co-twins had higher TCRbeta inverse Simpson diversity than their IBD twins.

Template switching was used to attach UMIs, which incorporated a 6-nucleotide sample barcode. TCRdb reanalyzed the 5' RACE reads and collapses them to one entry per CDR3 protein, without DNA. Across some 450,000 distinct CDR3 sequences, the top ten clones capture 2.4% of the sample. Germline CDR1 and CDR2: LNHDA and SQIVND (reference sequence). The CDR3 length is 16 residues. Of note for this clonotype: Its antigen is still unknown.

V is TRBV19 and J is TRBJ2-1; without DNA, the TCRdb call of TRBD2 cannot be checked. Source material: blood. The origin of this receptor is a human donor with ulcerative colitis or Crohn's disease, or a healthy co-twin of an affected twin (not recorded which). This CDR3 is CASSIGLAGSYNEQFF.